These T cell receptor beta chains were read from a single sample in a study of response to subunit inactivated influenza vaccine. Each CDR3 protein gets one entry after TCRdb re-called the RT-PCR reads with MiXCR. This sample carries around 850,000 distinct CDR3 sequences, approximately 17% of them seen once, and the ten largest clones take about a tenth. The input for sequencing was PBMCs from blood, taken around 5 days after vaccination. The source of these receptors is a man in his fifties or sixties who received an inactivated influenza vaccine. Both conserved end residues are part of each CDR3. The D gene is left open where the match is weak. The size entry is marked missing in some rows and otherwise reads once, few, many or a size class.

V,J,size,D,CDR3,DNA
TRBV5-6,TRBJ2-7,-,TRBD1,CASSGTGQGVSYEQYF,TGTGCCAGCAGCGGAACGGGACAGGGAGTCTCCTACGAGCAGTACTTC
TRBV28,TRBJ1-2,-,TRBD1,CASSTGGAEYGYTF,TGTGCCAGTTCTACAGGGGGCGCAGAATATGGCTACACCTTC
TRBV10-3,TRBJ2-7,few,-,CAIREGSYEQYF,TGTGCCATCAGGGAAGGGTCCTACGAGCAGTACTTC
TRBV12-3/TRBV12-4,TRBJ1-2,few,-,CASSFTDYGYSF,TGTGCCAGCAGCTTCACGGACTATGGCTACTCCTTC
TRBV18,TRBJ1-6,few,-,CASSLGTTYNSPLHF,TGTGCCAGCTCACTCGGGACAACTTATAATTCACCCCTCCACTTT
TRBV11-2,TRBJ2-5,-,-,CASSLHRGQETQYF,TGTGCCAGCAGCCTCCATCGCGGGCAAGAGACCCAGTACTTC
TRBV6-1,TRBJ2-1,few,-,CASRWTSYNEQFF,TGTGCCAGCAGATGGACCAGCTACAATGAGCAGTTCTTC
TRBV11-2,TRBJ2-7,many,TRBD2,CASTLSGSYEQYF,TGTGCCAGCACCCTCAGCGGGAGCTACGAGCAGTACTTC
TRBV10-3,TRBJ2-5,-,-,CAISGQGARLETQYF,TGTGCCATCAGTGGACAAGGGGCGCGTCTAGAGACCCAGTACTTC
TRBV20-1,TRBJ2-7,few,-,CGVEGGASYEQYF,TGCGGAGTAGAAGGAGGGGCCTCTTACGAGCAGTACTTC
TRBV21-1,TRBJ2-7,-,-,CASATGSYEQYF,TGTGCCAGCGCTACAGGGTCCTACGAGCAGTACTTC
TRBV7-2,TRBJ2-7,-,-,CASSFRRSATTNYEQYF,TGTGCCAGCAGTTTTAGGCGGTCAGCGACTACTAACTACGAGCAGTACTTC
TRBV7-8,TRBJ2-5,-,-,CASSLYPAQPEETQYF,TGTGCCAGCAGCTTATATCCCGCTCAGCCCGAAGAGACCCAGTACTTC
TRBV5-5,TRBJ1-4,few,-,CASSVLPGRIEKLFF,TGTGCCAGCAGCGTGCTTCCGGGACGCATCGAAAAACTGTTTTTT
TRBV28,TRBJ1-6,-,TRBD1,CASSFLGGVNNSPLHF,TGTGCCAGCAGTTTTTTAGGGGGCGTCAATAATTCACCCCTCCACTTT
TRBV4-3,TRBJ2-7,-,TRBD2,CASSRVTSATYEQYF,TGCGCCAGCAGCCGTGTGACTAGCGCGACCTACGAGCAGTACTTC
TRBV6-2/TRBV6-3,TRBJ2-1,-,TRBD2,CASSDLAGGPKNEQFF,TGTGCCAGCAGTGATTTAGCGGGAGGGCCGAAGAATGAGCAGTTCTTC
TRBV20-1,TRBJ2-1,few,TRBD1,CSARGTGVPYNEQFF,TGCAGTGCTAGAGGGACAGGGGTTCCCTACAATGAGCAGTTCTTC
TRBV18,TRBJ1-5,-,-,CASSQNRVNQPQHF,TGTGCCAGCTCTCAGAACAGGGTCAATCAGCCCCAGCATTTT
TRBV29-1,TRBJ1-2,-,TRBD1,CSVEDRSPQGAYGYTF,TGCAGCGTTGAAGATCGTTCCCCCCAGGGGGCTTATGGCTACACCTTC
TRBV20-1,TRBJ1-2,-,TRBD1,CSAITAGQGFGGYTF,TGCAGTGCTATCACCGCGGGACAGGGGTTTGGTGGCTACACCTTC
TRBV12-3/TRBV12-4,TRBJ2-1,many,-,CASSLWFGPGTGNEQFF,TGTGCCAGCAGTTTATGGTTTGGGCCAGGAACGGGCAATGAGCAGTTCTTC
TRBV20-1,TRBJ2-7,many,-,CSARDIRTRPYEQYF,TGCAGTGCTAGAGATATCAGGACTCGCCCCTACGAGCAGTACTTC
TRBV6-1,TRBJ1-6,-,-,CASRPDSRSPLHF,TGTGCCAGCAGGCCCGACAGCAGATCACCCCTCCACTTT
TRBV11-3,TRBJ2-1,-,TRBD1,CASSFSGTAYNEQFF,TGTGCCAGCAGCTTTTCAGGGACAGCCTACAATGAGCAGTTCTTC
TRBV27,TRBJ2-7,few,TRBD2,CASSLSTSGSYEQYF,TGTGCCAGCAGTTTATCGACTAGCGGGAGCTACGAGCAGTACTTC
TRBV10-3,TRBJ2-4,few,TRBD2,CAISESGGGSTKNIQYF,TGTGCCATCAGTGAGAGCGGGGGGGGAAGTACCAAAAACATTCAGTACTTC
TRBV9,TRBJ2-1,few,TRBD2,CASSLGTSGLSGNEQFF,TGTGCCAGCAGCTTAGGGACTAGCGGACTTTCAGGCAATGAGCAGTTCTTC
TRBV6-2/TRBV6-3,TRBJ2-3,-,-,CASSFRPSTDTQYF,TGTGCCAGCAGTTTTAGGCCTAGCACAGATACGCAGTATTTT
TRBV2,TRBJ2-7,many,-,CASMAGSELVYEQYF,TGTGCCAGCATGGCGGGAAGCGAACTAGTCTACGAGCAGTACTTC
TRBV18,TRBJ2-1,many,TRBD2,CASSRGLERSYNEQFF,TGTGCCAGCTCACGCGGACTAGAACGGTCCTACAATGAGCAGTTCTTC
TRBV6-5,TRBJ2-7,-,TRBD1,CASSYSRQGARGGSYEQYF,TGTGCCAGCAGTTACTCGAGGCAGGGGGCTAGAGGGGGTTCCTACGAGCAGTACTTC
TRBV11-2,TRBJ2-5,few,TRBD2,CASSLLGGLAGRKETQYF,TGTGCCAGCAGCTTATTAGGAGGGCTAGCGGGGCGGAAAGAGACCCAGTACTTC
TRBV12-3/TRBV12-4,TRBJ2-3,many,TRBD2,CASSLGTSGGTDTQYF,TGTGCCAGCAGCCTCGGGACTAGCGGGGGCACAGATACGCAGTATTTT
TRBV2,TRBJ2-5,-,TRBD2,CATSAGGPWETQYF,TGTGCCACCAGCGCGGGGGGGCCGTGGGAGACCCAGTACTTC
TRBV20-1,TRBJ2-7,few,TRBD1,CSANGDRNPYEQYF,TGCAGTGCCAACGGGGACAGGAACCCCTACGAGCAGTACTTC
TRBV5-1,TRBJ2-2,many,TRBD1,CASSWDSGELFF,TGCGCCAGCAGCTGGGACAGCGGGGAGCTGTTTTTT
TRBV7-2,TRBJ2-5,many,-,CASSYDRYQETQYF,TGTGCCAGCAGCTACGACCGTTACCAAGAGACCCAGTACTTC
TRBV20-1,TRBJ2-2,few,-,CSATGRAGELFF,TGCAGTGCTACCGGGCGCGCCGGGGAGCTGTTTTTT
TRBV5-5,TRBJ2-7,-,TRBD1,CASSSPGQEYEQYF,TGTGCCAGCAGCTCGCCAGGACAGGAATACGAGCAGTACTTC